Listed below are T cell receptor beta chains from one sample, sequenced in a study of cytomegalovirus exposure and HLA in healthy donors. Sequencing was performed with immunoSEQ multiplex PCR; in TCRdb, only in-frame clones are kept and a portion is missing. The table has roughly 150,000 clones, just under 90% seen once. The sequencing sample was made of PBMCs. The source of these receptors is a woman aged 18-29 years in good health and CMV-seropositive. Each CDR3 is given with its conserved first and last residue. The D gene is left open where the match is weak. Rows may omit the clone size; those that give it use once, few, many or a size class.

v_call: TRBV5-6
d_call: TRBD1
clone_size: .
j_call: TRBJ1-5
cdr3_nt: TGTGCCAGCAGCTTGGAAGCAGGGGGGAACAATCAGCCCCAGCATTTT
cdr3_aa: CASSLEAGGNNQPQHF

v_call: TRBV5-4
d_call: TRBD1
clone_size: .
j_call: TRBJ1-1
cdr3_nt: TGTGCCAGCAGCGGAGGGACAGGGGCCGAAAGCATGAACACTGAAGCTTTCTTT
cdr3_aa: CASSGGTGAESMNTEAFF

v_call: TRBV6-1
d_call: .
clone_size: few
j_call: TRBJ2-5
cdr3_nt: TGTGCCAGCAGTGAAGACCTTGGGAGCGGCAAGGAGACCCAGTACTTC
cdr3_aa: CASSEDLGSGKETQYF

v_call: TRBV10-1
d_call: .
clone_size: .
j_call: TRBJ2-2
cdr3_nt: TGCGCCAGCAGTGAGGGCTTTACCGGGGAGCTGTTTTTT
cdr3_aa: CASSEGFTGELFF

v_call: TRBV7-9
d_call: .
clone_size: .
j_call: TRBJ2-7
cdr3_nt: TGTGCCAGCAGCTTAGCGGTGGGCTGGGACGAGCAGTACTTC
cdr3_aa: CASSLAVGWDEQYF

v_call: TRBV18
d_call: .
clone_size: .
j_call: TRBJ2-7
cdr3_nt: TGTGCCAGCTCACCAGCCAGCTCCTACGAGCAGTACTTC
cdr3_aa: CASSPASSYEQYF

v_call: TRBV6-5
d_call: .
clone_size: .
j_call: TRBJ1-2
cdr3_nt: TGTGCCAGCAGTTATCACGGACAGATTGACTATGGCTACACCTTC
cdr3_aa: CASSYHGQIDYGYTF

v_call: TRBV28
d_call: .
clone_size: .
j_call: TRBJ2-7
cdr3_nt: TGTGCCAGCAGTTCACGATACCTATCCTACGAGCAGTACTTC
cdr3_aa: CASSSRYLSYEQYF

v_call: TRBV7-6
d_call: TRBD2
clone_size: .
j_call: TRBJ2-7
cdr3_nt: TGTGCCAGCAGCTATACTAGCGGGGGGATCTACGAGCAGTACTTC
cdr3_aa: CASSYTSGGIYEQYF

v_call: TRBV7-3
d_call: .
clone_size: .
j_call: TRBJ2-1
cdr3_nt: TGTGCCAGCAGCCCATGGACTGTGAGCTCCTACAATGAGCAGTTCTTC
cdr3_aa: CASSPWTVSSYNEQFF

v_call: TRBV29-1
d_call: .
clone_size: .
j_call: TRBJ1-2
cdr3_nt: TGCAGCGTTGAAGAGGGTAATTCCGGGGTTCAATTGTATGGCTACACCTTC
cdr3_aa: CSVEEGNSGVQLYGYTF

v_call: TRBV11-1
d_call: .
clone_size: .
j_call: TRBJ2-7
cdr3_nt: TGTGCCAGCAGCTTAGGGGCAGACTCCTACGAGCAGTACTTC
cdr3_aa: CASSLGADSYEQYF

v_call: TRBV2
d_call: .
clone_size: .
j_call: TRBJ2-5
cdr3_nt: TGTGCCAGCAGTGAAGCGGGCACCCGAAGAGAGACCCAGTACTTC
cdr3_aa: CASSEAGTRRETQYF

v_call: TRBV13
d_call: .
clone_size: .
j_call: TRBJ2-7
cdr3_nt: TGTGCCAGCAGCTTAAGCGGACGGGAGCAGTACTTC
cdr3_aa: CASSLSGREQYF

v_call: TRBV6-5
d_call: TRBD1
clone_size: .
j_call: TRBJ1-1
cdr3_nt: TGTGCCAGCAGTAAACCGGGACAGGGGAGCACTGAAGCTTTCTTT
cdr3_aa: CASSKPGQGSTEAFF

v_call: TRBV7-2
d_call: .
clone_size: .
j_call: TRBJ1-2
cdr3_nt: TGTGCCAGCAGCTTAGAACAAAACTATGGCTACACCTTC
cdr3_aa: CASSLEQNYGYTF